This TCR beta chain is drawn from a study of shared clonotypes between healthy human individuals (dated by TCRdb to 2020 to 2021). Study-level background: The cohort included a few men and a couple of women between 18 and 49 years of age. Per donor, leukapheresis produced somewhere between about 0.9 and 9.5 billion PBMCs. For each donor, CD4 naive and CD4 memory were each run on three plates, CD8 naive on two plates, and CD8 memory on one plate. Different laboratories and diverse techniques were used to prepare libraries and sequence TCR repertoires, to increase sequencing depth and limit assay-specific biases. To estimate repertoire size and how much clonotypes are shared between individuals, the study performed deep sequencing of blood TCR repertoires from roughly five healthy adults. Results and caveats for the whole study, not just this receptor: The genetic and exposure-history diversity represented was limited by the small number of donors. Roughly 5% of naive CD4, 3.5% of naive CD8, roughly 2.4% of memory CD4, and approximately 0.4% of memory CD8 clonotypes were shared across a few donors. Sampling was restricted to blood, and TCR repertoires in tissue are likely to differ from TCR repertoires in blood. Even with the large sequencing depth, rarefaction of the sorted-subset datasets indicated that sequencing was incomplete. Pairwise subsampling indicated that sequencing depth was expected to affect the degree of clonotype sharing among donors. Estimated clonotype richness was generally larger for naive than for memory subsets. Clonotypes shared by all four sorted-subset donors showed higher generation probabilities than non-shared clonotypes.

Using the deep immunoSEQ assay, TCR CDR3 regions were amplified from genomic DNA by multiplex PCR. Extracted genomic DNA from each cell subset was distributed evenly across all wells of several immunoSEQ 96-well plates, and each plate was treated as a replicate. For sorted subsets, roughly 0.2 ug genomic DNA, equal to some 28,000 T cell genomes, was loaded into each replicate PCR. Purified libraries were quantified with a Qubit 3.0 fluorometer, sized on a Bioanalyzer 2100, and re-quantified with the KAPA Library Quantification kit. A separate single-read 150-cycle Illumina NextSeq 550 flow cell was used to sequence each immunoSEQ 96-well plate. The study's processing was this. Because the immunoSEQ output included only junctional sequences and no quality scores, the filtering could not be the same as the filtering used for full-length reads. To assign V/J genes and CDR3, sequences were annotated using PyIR, a Python wrapper for IgBLAST v1.9, with IMGT germline references. Any read was removed if the V/J assignment was weak (E-value above 1e-6), the CDR3 was missing, or the read contained stop codons, out-of-frame junctions, or ambiguous translated residues. V3J clonotypes were defined by identical inferred V gene, J gene, and CDR3 amino acid sequence. The percentage overlap between two repertoires was calculated by dividing the number of shared unique clonotypes by the size of the smaller repertoire. Repertoire richness was assessed with RTK rarefaction, the Chao1 estimator, and Recon v2.1 estimates of unobserved clonotypes. Generation probabilities were computed with OLGA for all TCRbeta clonotypes obtained by the gDNA method from a few donors. The table comes from immuneACCESS by way of TCRdb, which keeps in-frame sequences with V and J called. Part of the clones is missing from these tables; in studies checked, under half for an unresolved V gene and the rest for unknown reasons. V and J calls plus clone size are reproduced from that table; the DNA served to infer D and trimming. In this sample the table shows about 2.4 million clones, approximately 93% of which occur a single time. The ten largest clones add up to 0.36% of the sample.

Donors were healthy HIV-negative adults with no recently reported acute infections or vaccinations. Only Caucasian adults living in Nashville, Tennessee, USA were represented among the donors. CD4+ T cells were enriched through magnetic negative selection, after which naive cells were positively selected on CD45RA and the remaining negative fraction served as the memory subset. After blood collection by leukapheresis, PBMCs were isolated using Ficoll-Histopaque density gradient centrifugation and then cryopreserved in the vapor phase of liquid nitrogen. Analytical flow cytometry was used to check the purity and quantity of each magnetically sorted T cell population. From each sorted fraction, genomic DNA was isolated and quantified by UV absorbance on a Nanodrop 2000c. In regard to this clone: The specificity of this receptor is unknown. No quality values exist for individual bases; no much larger clone is one base distant. Other DNA sequences of this sample code for an identical CDR3.

V loses 0 bases of germline sequence and J loses 1 base, and the interval between the two ends is 6 bases. The germline V gene gives CDR1 as SGHRS and CDR2 as YFSETQ. The CDR3 contains 14 residues, cysteine and phenylalanine counted. The sequence is cut down to CDR3 DNA, 42 bases in frame from base 1. The receptor was derived from a man aged 18 to 30 in good health. Some clones in this sample may be carry-over from other donors' samples. The rearranged segments are TRBV5-1 and TRBJ2-3, with no reliable assignment of the D segment. The sequencing sample was made of naive CD4+ T cells from PBMCs. The cell subset or site label for this specimen denotes: CD45RA+ positively selected. This receptor carries the CDR3 CASSLDPGTDTQYF. The DNA sequence is given as TGCGCCAGCAGCTTGGATCCGGGCACAGATACGCAGTATTTT. The variable domain in full, with residues beyond the CDR3 obtained from the reference TRBV5-1 and TRBJ2-3 genes, is KAGVTQTPRYLIKTRGQQVTLSCSPISGHRSVSWYQQTPGQGLQFLFEYFSETQRNKGNFPGRFSGRQFSNSRSEMNVSTLELGDSALYLCASSLDPGTDTQYFGPGTRLTVL.